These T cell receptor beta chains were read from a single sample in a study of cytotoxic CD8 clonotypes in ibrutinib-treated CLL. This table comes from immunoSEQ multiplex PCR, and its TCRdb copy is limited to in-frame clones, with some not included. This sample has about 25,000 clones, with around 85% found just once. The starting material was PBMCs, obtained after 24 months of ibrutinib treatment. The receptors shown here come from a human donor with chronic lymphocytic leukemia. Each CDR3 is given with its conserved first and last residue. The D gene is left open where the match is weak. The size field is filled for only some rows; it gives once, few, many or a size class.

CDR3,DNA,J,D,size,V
CASSLESREQFF,TGTGCCAGCAGCTTAGAGAGTCGCGAGCAGTTCTTC,TRBJ2-1,.,.,TRBV7-9
CASSTLDSGANVLTF,TGTGCCAGTAGTACTCTGGACTCTGGGGCCAACGTCCTGACTTTC,TRBJ2-6,.,.,TRBV19
CASSQVIGTAYNEQFF,TGCGCCAGCAGCCAAGTGATCGGGACAGCATACAATGAGCAGTTCTTC,TRBJ2-1,TRBD1,.,TRBV4-1
CASSRGGPMNTEAFF,TGTGCCAGCAGCCGCGGTGGGCCCATGAACACTGAAGCTTTCTTT,TRBJ1-1,.,.,TRBV7-9
CASSNPLSGGDTDTQYF,TGTGCCAGCAGCAATCCCTTGAGCGGGGGGGACACAGATACGCAGTATTTT,TRBJ2-3,TRBD2,.,TRBV7-9
CASSLQGYSPLHF,TGTGCCAGCAGCTTACAAGGGTATTCACCCCTCCACTTT,TRBJ1-6,.,.,TRBV7-3
CASRQDSNTGELFF,TGTGCCAGCAGACAGGACAGTAACACCGGGGAGCTGTTTTTT,TRBJ2-2,.,once,TRBV7-3
CASSLTDYEQYF,TGCGCCAGCAGCCTGACAGACTACGAGCAGTACTTC,TRBJ2-7,.,few,TRBV5-1
CASRYSDFYGYTF,TGTGCCAGCAGGTATTCTGACTTCTATGGCTACACCTTC,TRBJ1-2,.,.,TRBV28
CASSHGGGYNEQFF,TGCGCCAGCAGCCATGGCGGGGGCTACAATGAGCAGTTCTTC,TRBJ2-1,TRBD2,.,TRBV4-1
CASGPGQYDAEAFF,TGTGCTAGTGGTCCCGGACAGTACGACGCTGAAGCTTTCTTT,TRBJ1-1,.,.,TRBV12-5
CASSIGTRDSPLHF,TGTGCCAGTAGTATTGGGACCAGGGATTCACCCCTCCACTTT,TRBJ1-6,.,.,TRBV19
CASSHPWDNTEAFF,TGCGCCAGCAGCCACCCTTGGGACAACACTGAAGCTTTCTTT,TRBJ1-1,.,.,TRBV4-1
CASSPRTDSNTGELFF,TGTGCCAGCAGCCCCCGGACAGATTCGAACACCGGGGAGCTGTTTTTT,TRBJ2-2,.,.,TRBV11-3
CASIPLVDTEAFF,TGTGCCAGCATCCCCCTGGTAGACACTGAAGCTTTCTTT,TRBJ1-1,.,few,TRBV7-9
CASRERLGNTIYF,TGTGCCAGCAGGGAGAGGCTCGGAAACACCATATATTTT,TRBJ1-3,.,.,TRBV7-9
CASSLGRGDTQYF,TGTGCCAGCAGTCTAGGGCGGGGAGATACGCAGTATTTT,TRBJ2-3,.,.,TRBV7-9
CASSLDATGVNQPQHF,TGTGCCAGCAGTTTAGACGCCACAGGGGTGAATCAGCCCCAGCATTTT,TRBJ1-5,TRBD1,few,TRBV27
CASRPRDKVNQPQHF,TGTGCCAGCAGACCTCGGGACAAGGTCAATCAGCCCCAGCATTTT,TRBJ1-5,.,.,TRBV6-6
CASSHGGGNTEAFF,TGTGCCAGCAGCCACGGGGGGGGAAACACTGAAGCTTTCTTT,TRBJ1-1,.,.,TRBV14
CASSLPGQGHNQPQHF,TGTGCCAGCAGCTTACCTGGACAGGGCCACAATCAGCCCCAGCATTTT,TRBJ1-5,TRBD1,.,TRBV7-8
CASNPREAGNTEAFF,TGTGCCAGCAACCCACGTGAGGCGGGGAACACTGAAGCTTTCTTT,TRBJ1-1,.,.,TRBV6-5
CASSQISGGSYNEQFF,TGCGCCAGCAGCCAGATTTCTGGGGGATCCTACAATGAGCAGTTCTTC,TRBJ2-1,.,.,TRBV4-1
CASSPNGLYGYTF,TGCGCCAGCAGCCCTAATGGGCTCTATGGCTACACCTTC,TRBJ1-2,.,once,TRBV5-1
CASHLGDYGYTF,TGTGCCAGCCACCTTGGGGACTATGGCTACACCTTC,TRBJ1-2,.,.,TRBV28
CASSFTLGTGDTGELFF,TGTGCCAGCAGCTTCACCCTCGGGACAGGGGACACCGGGGAGCTGTTTTTT,TRBJ2-2,TRBD1,.,TRBV5-6
CASSQDIAGAGDTQYF,TGTGCCAGCAGCCAAGATATTGCGGGGGCCGGGGATACGCAGTATTTT,TRBJ2-3,.,.,TRBV4-2
CATSRAILRHEQFF,TGTGCCACCAGCAGAGCCATCCTACGGCATGAGCAGTTCTTC,TRBJ2-1,.,.,TRBV15
CASSQMGPRGLNTEAFF,TGTGCCAGCAGTCAAATGGGACCCAGGGGCTTGAACACTGAAGCTTTCTTT,TRBJ1-1,.,once,TRBV28
CASSVRGAGAYGYTF,TGTGCCAGCAGCGTAAGAGGGGCAGGGGCCTATGGCTACACCTTC,TRBJ1-2,.,once,TRBV9
CASSETAMNTEAFF,TGTGCCAGCAGTGAGACAGCAATGAACACTGAAGCTTTCTTT,TRBJ1-1,.,.,TRBV6-4
CASSSLRVAQETQYF,TGTGCCAGCAGCTCCCTTAGAGTAGCTCAAGAGACCCAGTACTTC,TRBJ2-5,.,.,TRBV7-2